These 4 T cell receptor beta chains came from one sample sequenced in a study of CD8 T cells in ankylosing spondylitis. Broader study findings: In ankylosing spondylitis blood, a motif of roughly eight highly homologous TCR beta variants appeared characteristic.

Their target antigens are unknown. TCRdb ran MiXCR on the 5' RACE reads and lists one entry per CDR3 protein. Among a few hundred thousand distinct CDR3 sequences listed, 8% were seen once. Material: blood, either unsorted or a sorted T cell fraction (not recorded which). Receptors originate from a male donor with ankylosing spondylitis.

Only a few counts were recorded for this clonotype. The V gene is TRBV27, the J gene TRBJ2-5; TRBD1 matches at 8 bases. CDR1 MNHEY and CDR2 SMNVEV come from the germline V gene (reference sequence). CDR3 length: 16 amino acids. With V trimmed by 5 bases and J by 2 bases, 10 bases remained unmatched. As DNA, the CDR3 is TGTGCCAGCAGTCCCTCCAGGACAGGGAAACAAGAGACCCAGTACTTC. It is translated as CASSPSRTGKQETQYF.

This clonotype came up a few times. The V gene is TRBV7-2, the J gene TRBJ2-5; 11 positions match TRBD2. Germline V lookup: CDR1 SGHTA, CDR2 FQGNSA. J was trimmed by 9 bases and V by 4 bases; bases with no gene match: 10. The CDR3 totals 15 residues. The CDR3 sequence is CASSSDFSGRGAQYF. As DNA, the CDR3 is TGTGCCAGCAGCTCGGACTTTAGCGGGAGGGGGGCCCAGTACTTC.

This clonotype was counted a few times. The V call is TRBV7-9, the J call TRBJ1-6; no definite D call. Germline V gene sequence: CDR1 SEHNR, CDR2 FQNEAQ (reference sequence). V was trimmed by 0 bases and J by 6 bases, leaving 9 bases between them. The CDR3 runs 15 residues. As DNA, the CDR3 is TGTGCCAGCAGCTTAGCTGGCGGTCGTAATTCACCCCTCCACTTT. Translating it yields CASSLAGGRNSPLHF.

V and J are TRBV25-1 and TRBJ2-1; D remains unclear. Germline CDR1 and CDR2: MGHDK and SYGVNS. This CDR3 spans 13 amino acids. V dropped 0 bases and J dropped 5 bases, with 5 bases sitting between them. The CDR3, as DNA: TGTGCCAGCAGTGAATATGGCCACAATGAGCAGTTCTTC. Its protein is CASSEYGHNEQFF.